A selection of T cell receptor beta chains follows, all from one sample in a study of blood T cell repertoires in COVID-19. The table came from immunoSEQ multiplex PCR; TCRdb's copy has only in-frame clones and leaves some out. The sample carries 100,000 to 130,000 clones, 55% to 75% recorded once. The sample comprised peripheral blood. The receptors come from a woman in her thirties or forties with acute or convalescent COVID-19. Both conserved end residues are part of each CDR3. Fields, in order: J gene, V gene, CDR3 protein.

>TRBJ1-4|TRBV30
CAWRSGQGGTNEKLFF
>TRBJ2-7|TRBV3-1/TRBV3-2
CASRGQSYEQYF
>TRBJ1-5|TRBV28
CASSQGQGNRQPQHF
>TRBJ2-5|TRBV7-9
CASSLMGAIQETQYF
>TRBJ2-2|TRBV28
CASSFRQGMTGELFF
>TRBJ2-3|TRBV5-6
CASSLDGDATDTQYF
>TRBJ1-3|TRBV4-1
CASSRDSSGNTIYF
>TRBJ1-2|TRBV18
CASSAIRLDGYTF
>TRBJ1-3|TRBV10-3
CAISESGSSGNTIYF
>TRBJ1-3|TRBV19
CASSETANSGNTIYF
>TRBJ1-2|TRBV14
CASSPPSTDYGYTF
>TRBJ2-1|TRBV7-2
CASSLWQNEQFF
>TRBJ1-4|TRBV6-5
CASSQGQGGEKLFF
>TRBJ2-5|TRBV5-8
CASSSGTRKKETQYF
>TRBJ1-5|TRBV6-6
CASGRQVANQPQHF
>TRBJ2-7|TRBV19
CASSISDRGAYEQYF
>TRBJ1-1|TRBV5-1
CASSFRQGMNTEAFF
>TRBJ1-4|TRBV5-5
CASSPQGLEGEKLFF
>TRBJ2-7|TRBV18
CASSRKKEEGPYEQYF
>TRBJ2-1|TRBV12-3/TRBV12-4
CASSYRLNEQFF
>TRBJ2-6|TRBV5-4
CASSFNSLNSGANVLTF
>TRBJ2-7|TRBV6-5
CATALDYYEQYF
>TRBJ2-7|TRBV6-5
CASSYDRDSYEQYF
>TRBJ2-1|TRBV19
CASKGQGIADEQFF
>TRBJ2-3|TRBV3-1/TRBV3-2
CASSQVVRRGTSTDTQYF
>TRBJ1-1|TRBV19
CATTRETGMNTEAFF
>TRBJ2-5|TRBV6-2/TRBV6-3
CASSQGANQETQYF
>TRBJ1-2|TRBV29-1
CSVGAGNYGYTF
>TRBJ1-3|TRBV23-1
CASSHFDRGRWSTIYF
>TRBJ2-1|TRBV5-4
CASSSGLAGGTYEQFF
>TRBJ2-7|TRBV5-1
CASSLRTGPSYEQYF
>TRBJ2-3|TRBV9
CATGRGSTDTQYF
>TRBJ2-2|TRBV6-6
CASSRGERRELFF
>TRBJ2-1|TRBV24-1
CATSDKGSEQFF
>TRBJ2-3|TRBV7-2
CASSQSGGATDTQYF
>TRBJ1-4|TRBV25-1
CASSPGGSLEKLFF
>TRBJ2-7|TRBV10-3
CAIRDGGEQYF
>TRBJ1-5|TRBV28
CATSSRQPQHF
>TRBJ1-4|TRBV12-3/TRBV12-4
CASSLQGAEKLFF
>TRBJ2-7|TRBV6-2/TRBV6-3
CASSSQGESHEQYF
>TRBJ2-1|TRBV25-1
CASSDPGQGFGEQFF
>TRBJ1-2|TRBV6-2/TRBV6-3
CASSPGTAANYGYTF
>TRBJ1-6|TRBV9
CASSTGDNNSPLHF
>TRBJ1-1|TRBV11-2
CASSLVPGMNTEAFF
>TRBJ1-5|TRBV27
CASSAGTGNQPQHF
>TRBJ2-1|TRBV6-5
CASSYRDNGFF
>TRBJ2-7|TRBV15
CATSRDYEGSYEQYF
>TRBJ2-5|TRBV19
CASRSSGQETQYF
>TRBJ2-7|TRBV6-5
CASRTRGTAPYEQYF
>TRBJ2-2|TRBV11-2
CASRSGGTGELFF
>TRBJ2-3|TRBV6-2/TRBV6-3
CASSPFRDWTSSTDTQYF
>TRBJ2-5|TRBV15
CATSRDRGQQETQYF
>TRBJ2-1|TRBV5-1
CASSSGDYNEQFF
>TRBJ2-2|TRBV11-2
CASSQGNTGELFF
>TRBJ1-1|TRBV19
CASRKRDRDTEAFF
>TRBJ1-2|TRBV6-1
CASSVLPDGGNKGYTF
>TRBJ2-5|TRBV7-9
CASSHSGTGEWQTQYF